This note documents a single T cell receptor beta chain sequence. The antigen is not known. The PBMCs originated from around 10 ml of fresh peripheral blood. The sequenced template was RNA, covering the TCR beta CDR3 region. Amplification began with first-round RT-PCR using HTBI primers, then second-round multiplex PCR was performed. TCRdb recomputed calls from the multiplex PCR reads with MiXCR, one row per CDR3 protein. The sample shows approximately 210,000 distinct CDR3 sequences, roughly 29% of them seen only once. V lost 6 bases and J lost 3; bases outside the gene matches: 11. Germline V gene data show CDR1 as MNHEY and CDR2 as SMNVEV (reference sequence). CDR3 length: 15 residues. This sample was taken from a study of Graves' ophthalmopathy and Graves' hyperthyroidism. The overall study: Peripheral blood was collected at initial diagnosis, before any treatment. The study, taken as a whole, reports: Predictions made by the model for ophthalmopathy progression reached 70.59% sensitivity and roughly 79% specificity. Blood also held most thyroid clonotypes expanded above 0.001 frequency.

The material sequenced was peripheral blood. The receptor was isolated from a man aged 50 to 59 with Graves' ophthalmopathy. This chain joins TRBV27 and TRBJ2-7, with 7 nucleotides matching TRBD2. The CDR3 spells CASRTLADQVYEQYF. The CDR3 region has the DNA TGTGCCAGCAGAACGCTAGCGGACCAAGTCTACGAGCAGTACTTC.